The 8 T cell receptor beta chains below were found in one sample sequenced in a study of blood T cell repertoires in COVID-19. The repertoire was sequenced with immunoSEQ multiplex PCR; TCRdb's copy has only in-frame clones and lacks some. The repertoire holds about 220,000 clones, with over 75% as singletons. The sequencing sample was made of peripheral blood. Receptor source: a woman in her sixties or seventies with COVID-19, enrolled during active disease.

This clone occurred a few times. CDR3 in amino acids: CASSQDGLGGGYTF. CDR3 sequence (DNA): TGCGCCAGCAGCCAAGATGGCCTAGGAGGGGGCTACACCTTC. The chain carries TRBV4-1 and TRBJ1-2, with D uncertain. V dropped 0 bases and J dropped 8 bases, with 13 bases sitting between them. This CDR3 contains 14 residues. Germline lookup yields CDR1 MGHRA and CDR2 YSYEKL.

CDR3 in amino acids: CASSQRTSGFYNEQFF. In DNA, the CDR3 is TGTGCCAGCAGCCAAAGGACTAGCGGTTTCTACAATGAGCAGTTCTTC. V is TRBV14 and J is TRBJ2-1; 10 bases line up with TRBD2. CDR3 size: 16 residues. Germline V gene sequence: CDR1 SGHDN, CDR2 FVKESK. The V and J ends lost 2 bases and 3 bases, in that order; junction bases with no gene match: 4.

The rearrangement uses TRBV3-1 (or the pseudogene TRBV3-2) and TRBJ1-4; TRBD1 is a possible D gene (5 bases). Germline assignment: CDR1 LGHDT and CDR2 YNNKEL (reference sequence). V was cut by 4 bases and J by 3 bases, with 9 bases left in between. The CDR3 extends over 14 amino acids. This CDR3 is CASSLRQSNEKLFF. CDR3 DNA sequence: TGTGCCAGCAGCCTGAGACAGTCTAATGAAAAACTGTTTTTT.

The chain uses TRBV5-1 and TRBJ1-1; weak D call: TRBD1 (5 bases). The CDR3 length is 12 residues. The V and J ends lost 2 bases and 8 bases respectively, with 10 bases between them. Germline V gene lookup returns CDR1 SGHRS and CDR2 YFSETQ. CDR3 residues: CASSFQGGEAFF. CDR3 in DNA: TGCGCCAGCAGCTTTCAGGGCGGCGAAGCTTTCTTT. The complete variable domain, with remaining parts taken from reference TRBV5-1 and TRBJ1-1, reads KAGVTQTPRYLIKTRGQQVTLSCSPISGHRSVSWYQQTPGQGLQFLFEYFSETQRNKGNFPGRFSGRQFSNSRSEMNVSTLELGDSALYLCASSFQGGEAFFGQGTRLTVV.

Here the CDR3 reads CASSHELSGTEAFF. CDR3 DNA: TGTGCCAGCAGCCATGAGTTATCGGGCACTGAAGCTTTCTTT. The rearrangement links TRBV3-1 (or the pseudogene TRBV3-2) to TRBJ1-1; D is unresolved. This CDR3 has 14 residues. CDR1 LGHDT and CDR2 YNNKEL come from the germline V gene (reference sequence). V lost 3 bases, J lost 4 bases, and 12 bases lay in between.

This chain joins TRBV15 and TRBJ1-5, with D hard to call. V gave up 3 bases and J gave up 6 bases, with 9 bases separating them. The CDR3 sequence is 13 residues long. Germline values: CDR1 LNHNV, CDR2 YYDKDF (reference sequence). In DNA, the CDR3 is TGTGCCACCAGCAGGGAGGGTGCTCAGCCCCAGCATTTT. Its protein is CATSREGAQPQHF. The whole variable domain, filled in from reference TRBV15 and TRBJ1-5, reads DAMVIQNPRYQVTQFGKPVTLSCSQTLNHNVMYWYQQKSSQAPKLLFHYYDKDFNNEADTPDNFQSRRPNTSFCFLDIRSPGLGDTAMYLCATSREGAQPQHFGDGTRLSIL.

The CDR3 DNA follows: TGTGCCAGCAGCACAATTAAGGGGGTGTGGAGTACTGACAGGGGAAATGAAAAACTGTTTTTT. Amino acid sequence: CASSTIKGVWSTDRGNEKLFF. The rearrangement joins TRBV21-1 to TRBJ1-4; the table calls TRBD1, which could not be checked here. TRBV21-1 is annotated as a pseudogene. The CDR3 contains 21 residues.

This sequence joins TRBV4-1 and TRBJ1-5; maybe TRBD1 (5 bases). This CDR3 is 14 amino acids long. V dropped 3 bases and J dropped 7 bases, with 13 bases sitting between them. The germline V gene has CDR1 MGHRA and CDR2 YSYEKL. In DNA form, the CDR3 reads TGCGCCAGCAGCCATCCTCAGGGTATCCAGCCCCAGCATTTT. Protein sequence: CASSHPQGIQPQHF.